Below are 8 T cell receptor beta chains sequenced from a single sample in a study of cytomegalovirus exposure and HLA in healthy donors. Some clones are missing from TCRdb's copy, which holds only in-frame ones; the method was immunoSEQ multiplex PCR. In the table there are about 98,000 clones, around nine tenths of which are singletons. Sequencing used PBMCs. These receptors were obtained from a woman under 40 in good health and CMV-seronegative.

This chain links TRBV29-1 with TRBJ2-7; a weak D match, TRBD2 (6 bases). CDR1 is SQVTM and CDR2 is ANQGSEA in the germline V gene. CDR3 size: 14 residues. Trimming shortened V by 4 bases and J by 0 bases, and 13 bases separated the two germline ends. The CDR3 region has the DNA TGCAGCGTTGCTGTTGCGGGAAGCTCCTACGAGCAGTACTTC. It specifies CSVAVAGSSYEQYF.

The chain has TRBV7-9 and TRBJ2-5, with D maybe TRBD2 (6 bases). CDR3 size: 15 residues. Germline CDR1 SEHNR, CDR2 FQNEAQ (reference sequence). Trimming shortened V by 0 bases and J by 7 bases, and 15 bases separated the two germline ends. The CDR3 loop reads CASSLAGREEGTQYF. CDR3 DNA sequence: TGTGCCAGCAGCTTAGCCGGTAGGGAGGAAGGGACCCAGTACTTC.

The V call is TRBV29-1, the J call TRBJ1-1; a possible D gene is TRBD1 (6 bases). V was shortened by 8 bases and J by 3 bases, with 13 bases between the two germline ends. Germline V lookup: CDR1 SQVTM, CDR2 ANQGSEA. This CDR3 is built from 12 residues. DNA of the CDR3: TGCAGCATCAGGGGTTGGGACACTGAAGCTTTCTTT. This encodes CSIRGWDTEAFF.

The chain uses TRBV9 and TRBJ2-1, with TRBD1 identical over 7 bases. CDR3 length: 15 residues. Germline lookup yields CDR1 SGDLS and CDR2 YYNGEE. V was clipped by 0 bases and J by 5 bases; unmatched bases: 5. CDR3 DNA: TGTGCCAGCAGCGTAGCAACAGGGGCAGACAATGAGCAGTTCTTC. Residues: CASSVATGADNEQFF.

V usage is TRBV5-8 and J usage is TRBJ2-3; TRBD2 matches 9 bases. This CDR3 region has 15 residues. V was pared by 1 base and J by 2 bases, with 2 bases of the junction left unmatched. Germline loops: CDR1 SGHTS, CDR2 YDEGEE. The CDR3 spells CASSLQREATDTQYF. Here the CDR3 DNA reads TGTGCCAGCAGCTTGCAGCGGGAGGCCACAGATACGCAGTATTTT.

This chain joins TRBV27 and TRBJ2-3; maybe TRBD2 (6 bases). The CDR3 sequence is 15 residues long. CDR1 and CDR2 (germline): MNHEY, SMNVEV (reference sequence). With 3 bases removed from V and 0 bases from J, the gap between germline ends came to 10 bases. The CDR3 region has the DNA TGTGCCAGCAGTTTTTTTGGGGGGAGCACAGATACGCAGTATTTT. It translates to CASSFFGGSTDTQYF.

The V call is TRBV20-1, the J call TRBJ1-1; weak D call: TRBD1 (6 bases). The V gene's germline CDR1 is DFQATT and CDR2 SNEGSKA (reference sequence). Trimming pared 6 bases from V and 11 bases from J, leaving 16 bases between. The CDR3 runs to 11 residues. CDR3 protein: CSALGQSDAFF. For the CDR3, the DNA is TGCAGTGCCCTTGGACAGAGTGACGCTTTCTTT.

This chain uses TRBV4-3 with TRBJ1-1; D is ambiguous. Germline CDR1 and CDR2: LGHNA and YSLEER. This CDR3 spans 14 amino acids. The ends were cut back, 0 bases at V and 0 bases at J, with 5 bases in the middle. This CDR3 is CASSQESVNTEAFF. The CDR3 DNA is TGCGCCAGCAGCCAAGAGTCGGTGAACACTGAAGCTTTCTTT.